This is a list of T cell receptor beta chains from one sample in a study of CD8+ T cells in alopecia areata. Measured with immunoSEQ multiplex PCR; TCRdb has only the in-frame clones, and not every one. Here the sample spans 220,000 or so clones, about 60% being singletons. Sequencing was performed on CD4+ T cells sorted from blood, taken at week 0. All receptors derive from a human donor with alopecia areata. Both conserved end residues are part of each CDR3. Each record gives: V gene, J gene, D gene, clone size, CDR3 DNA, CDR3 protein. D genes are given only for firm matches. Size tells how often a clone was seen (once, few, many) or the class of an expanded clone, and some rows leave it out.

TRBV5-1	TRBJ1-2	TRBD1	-	TGCGCCAGCAGCCGGGACAGCCAATATGGCTACACCTTC	CASSRDSQYGYTF
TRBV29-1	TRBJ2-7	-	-	TGCAGCGCCAGGGACGCCGAGCAGTACTTC	CSARDAEQYF
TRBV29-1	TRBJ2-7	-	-	TGCAGCGCTTCGGGCAGGGCACACTACGAGCAGTACTTC	CSASGRAHYEQYF
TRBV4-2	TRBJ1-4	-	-	TGTGCCAGCAGCCAAGAAGACAGACCTAATGAAAAACTGTTTTTT	CASSQEDRPNEKLFF
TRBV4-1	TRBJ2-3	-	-	TGCGCCAGCAGCGAAACTTCTAGGGGTACGCAGTATTTT	CASSETSRGTQYF
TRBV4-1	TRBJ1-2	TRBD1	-	TGCGCCAGCAGCACCTGGGACAGGCTTAACTATGGCTACACCTTC	CASSTWDRLNYGYTF
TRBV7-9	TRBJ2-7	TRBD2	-	TGTGCCAGCAGCTTAGGTGGGACTAGCTACGAGCAGTACTTC	CASSLGGTSYEQYF
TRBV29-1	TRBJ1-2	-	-	TGCAGCGTTGTTCCCGGCATCAAGGCGGGTGGCTACACCTTC	CSVVPGIKAGGYTF
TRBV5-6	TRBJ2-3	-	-	TGTGCCAGCAGCCACGATGCTACGCAGTATTTT	CASSHDATQYF
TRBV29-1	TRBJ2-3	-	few	TGCAGCGTTGAAGCGGAGGGGTCGGGGCCAGATACGCAGTATTTT	CSVEAEGSGPDTQYF
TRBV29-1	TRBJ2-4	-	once	TGCAGCGTTGAATCGAGGATAGCCAAAAACATTCAGTACTTC	CSVESRIAKNIQYF
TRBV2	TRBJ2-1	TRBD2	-	TGTGCCAGCAGTGCTCTCGGCGGGGGAGAGTTCAATGAGCAGTTCTTC	CASSALGGGEFNEQFF
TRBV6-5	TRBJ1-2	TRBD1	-	TGTGCCAGCAGTTACTCTGGGACAGCTTATGGCTACACCTTC	CASSYSGTAYGYTF
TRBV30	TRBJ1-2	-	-	TGTGCCTGGAGTGTTAGTATAGGGTTCAACTATGGCTACACCTTC	CAWSVSIGFNYGYTF
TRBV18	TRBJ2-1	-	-	TGTGCCAGCTCACCACCGTTAGCGGAGAGTTACAATGAGCAGTTCTTC	CASSPPLAESYNEQFF
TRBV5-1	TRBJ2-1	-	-	TGCGCCAGCAGCTTGTTAATCGGGGGAAGCTCCTACAATGAGCAGTTCTTC	CASSLLIGGSSYNEQFF
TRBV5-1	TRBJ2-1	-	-	TGCGCCAGCAGCCTTCGGAGACAGGTTAGCTCCTACAATGAGCAGTTCTTC	CASSLRRQVSSYNEQFF
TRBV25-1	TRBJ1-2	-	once	TGTGCCAGCAGTGATGCGGCACGAGCGGATGGCTACACCTTC	CASSDAARADGYTF
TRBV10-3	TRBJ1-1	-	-	TGTGCCATCAGTGACCCCAGGGACACTGAAGCTTTCTTT	CAISDPRDTEAFF
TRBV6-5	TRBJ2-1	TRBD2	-	TGTGCCAGCAGTTTATGGCGGACTAGCGGGAGTAATGAGCAGTTCTTC	CASSLWRTSGSNEQFF
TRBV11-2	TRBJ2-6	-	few	TGTGCCAGCAGCTCCGAAGGCTCTGGGGCCAACGTCCTGACTTTC	CASSSEGSGANVLTF
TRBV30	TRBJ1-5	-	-	TGTGCCTGGAGTCCGATGGGGAGCAATCAGCCCCAGCATTTT	CAWSPMGSNQPQHF
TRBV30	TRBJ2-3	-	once	TGTGCCTTGGAGGTGGGCACAGATACGCAGTATTTT	CALEVGTDTQYF
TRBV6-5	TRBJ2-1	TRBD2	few	TGTGCCAGCAGTAGGACTAGCGGGGGCAATGAGCAGTTCTTC	CASSRTSGGNEQFF
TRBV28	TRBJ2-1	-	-	TGTGCCAGCAGTCCCCCCCACCTACTCAATGAGCAGTTCTTC	CASSPPHLLNEQFF
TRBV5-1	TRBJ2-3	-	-	TGCGCCAGCAGCATAGACAGGATCACAGATACGCAGTATTTT	CASSIDRITDTQYF
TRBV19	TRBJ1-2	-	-	TGTGCCAGTAGTATAAGACCGGGGAATGGCTACACCTTC	CASSIRPGNGYTF
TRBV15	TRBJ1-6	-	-	TGTGCCACCAGCAGAGAGTGGGGTTCCAATTCACCCCTCCACTTT	CATSREWGSNSPLHF
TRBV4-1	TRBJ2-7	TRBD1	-	TGCGCCAGCAGCCATTCGGGACAGCCCTACGAGCAGTACTTC	CASSHSGQPYEQYF
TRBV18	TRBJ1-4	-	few	TGTGCCAGCTCCAGGGAGGCAGGTGATGAAAAACTGTTTTTT	CASSREAGDEKLFF
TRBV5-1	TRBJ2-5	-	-	TGCGCCAGCAGCCCTCAACAAGAGACCCAGTACTTC	CASSPQQETQYF
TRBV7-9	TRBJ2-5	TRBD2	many	TGTGCCAGCAGCTCCAAGCGGGAGGGCCAAGAGACCCAGTACTTC	CASSSKREGQETQYF
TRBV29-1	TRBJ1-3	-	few	TGCAGCGTTGACCAGGGAGCCATATATTTT	CSVDQGAIYF
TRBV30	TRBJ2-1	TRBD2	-	TGTGCCTGGAGTGCCCTTAGCGGGGGGAGTGATGAGCAGTTCTTC	CAWSALSGGSDEQFF
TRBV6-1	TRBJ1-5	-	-	TGTGCCAGCAGTGATTGGAGCAATCAGCCCCAGCATTTT	CASSDWSNQPQHF
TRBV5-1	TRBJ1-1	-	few	TGCGCCAGCAGCTTGGGGGCAGGGACGAACACTGAAGCTTTCTTT	CASSLGAGTNTEAFF
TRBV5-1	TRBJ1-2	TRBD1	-	TGCGCCAGCAGCGAAGGACAGGGGGCGCGAACCTTC	CASSEGQGARTF
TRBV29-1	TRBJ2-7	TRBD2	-	TGCAGCGGTGGCGGGAGGGCCCTCAACGAGCAGTACTTC	CSGGGRALNEQYF
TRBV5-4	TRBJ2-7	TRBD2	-	TGTGCCACCTCGGGACAAATTAGCGGGACCACCTACGAGCAGTACTTC	CATSGQISGTTYEQYF
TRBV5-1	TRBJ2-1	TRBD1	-	TGCGCCAGCAGCACCGGGACAGGGAATGAGCAGTTCTTC	CASSTGTGNEQFF
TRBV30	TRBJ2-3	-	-	TGTGCCTGGAGACAACGGGGAGCCACAGATACGCAGTATTTT	CAWRQRGATDTQYF
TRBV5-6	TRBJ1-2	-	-	TGTGCCAGCAGCTTCAACAGGGCCGGCTACACCTTC	CASSFNRAGYTF
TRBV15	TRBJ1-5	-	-	TGTGCCACCAGCAGAGATCGGACCTATAGCAATCAGCCCCAGCATTTT	CATSRDRTYSNQPQHF
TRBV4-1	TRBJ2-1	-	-	TGCGCCAGCAGCGAAATAGCGAAGAGCTCCTACAATGAGCAGTTCTTC	CASSEIAKSSYNEQFF
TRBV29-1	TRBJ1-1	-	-	TGCAGCGTTGCCCGAGTAATGAACACTGAAGCTTTCTTT	CSVARVMNTEAFF
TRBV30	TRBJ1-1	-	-	TGTGCCTGGAGTGTAAAGGAATTGGACAGCCTCATGAACACTGAAGCTTTCTTT	CAWSVKELDSLMNTEAFF
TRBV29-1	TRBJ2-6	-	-	TGCAGTACCGGGCCACTTTCTGGGGCCAACGTCCTGACTTTC	CSTGPLSGANVLTF
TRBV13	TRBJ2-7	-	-	TGTGCCAGCAGCTTACTGGCCTACGAGCAGTACTTC	CASSLLAYEQYF
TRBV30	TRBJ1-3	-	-	TGTGCCTGGATTCAAGGGTTCGGAAACACCATATATTTT	CAWIQGFGNTIYF